This TCR beta chain was observed in a study of blood T cell repertoires in COVID-19. Study as a whole: Material from acute and convalescent COVID-19 was sourced from the United States, Italy and Spain.

Everyone who took part was roughly 18 to 89 years old, and they came from 24 US areas. Categorization into cohorts depended on clinical history that participants reported. Per the original methods: By means of reference gene primer amplification, nucleated cell counts were estimated. Clones were read by immunoSEQ multiplex PCR, and TCRdb kept only the in-frame ones, dropping some. The V and J calls and clone size are taken from that table; D and trimming were inferred from the DNA. The sample lists approximately 200,000 clones, roughly 85% occurring once. Trimming at V came to 6 bases and at J to 5 bases, leaving 15 bases not matched to a gene. Germline V lookup: CDR1 SQVTM, CDR2 ANQGSEA. The length of the CDR3 is 15 residues.

Sequenced: PBMCs or T cells enriched from blood (not recorded which). This TCR came from a man aged 35-49 years who had recovered from COVID-19. The chain employs TRBV29-1 and TRBJ2-7; 8 positions agree with TRBD1. The CDR3 sequence: CSVADTGTGSNEQYF. CDR3 DNA sequence: TGCAGCGTAGCAGACACCGGGACAGGTTCTAACGAGCAGTACTTC.